This TCR beta chain was recorded in a study of blood T cell repertoires in COVID-19. On the study more broadly: The study drew acute and convalescent COVID-19 samples from the United States, Italy and Spain.

Profiled with immunoSEQ multiplex PCR; TCRdb holds only in-frame clones, not every one. The top ten hold under 2.5% of the sample, which has some 150,000 clones, 84% seen once. V lost 4 bases, J lost 2 bases, and 12 bases lay in between. Germline CDR1 is SGHTA and CDR2 is FQGTGA. The CDR3 has 15 amino acids. V is TRBV7-3 and J is TRBJ2-1; tentative D call: TRBD1 (6 bases). This receptor was obtained from a man in his 70s with acute or convalescent COVID-19. Input material: peripheral blood. The CDR3 DNA sequence: TGTGCCAGCAGCTCCAACAGGGCCGCCTACAATGAGCAGTTCTTC. Encoded protein: CASSSNRAAYNEQFF. Variable domain in full (rest from reference TRBV7-3 and TRBJ2-1): GAGVSQTPSNKVTEKGKYVELRCDPISGHTALYWYRQSLGQGPEFLIYFQGTGAADDSGLPNDRFFAVRPEGSVSTLKIQRTERGDSAVYLCASSSNRAAYNEQFFGPGTRLTVL.